A single sample gave rise to the 27 T cell receptor beta chains below, sequenced in a study of T cell responses to AZD1222 COVID-19 vaccine (dated by TCRdb to 2020 to 2023). Per the publication, the time point label means: baseline before first vaccination. Library preparation used the immunoSEQ multiplex PCR assay. TCRdb limited this immuneACCESS table to in-frame rearrangements with V and J called. A share of clones is missing; checked studies link under half to unresolved V genes, and the rest is unexplained. Present in this sample are about 140,000 clones, 70% to 90% of which were seen just once. The ten largest account for about 4.5% of the sample. Material: peripheral blood, obtained on day 0 of AZD1222 vaccination. These receptors came from an adult in good health.

The chain carries TRBV14 and TRBJ2-7, with D perhaps matching TRBD1 (6 bases). The ends were cut back, 3 bases at V and 5 bases at J, with 11 bases in the middle. The germline CDR1 and CDR2 sequences are SGHDN and FVKESK. This CDR3 has 13 residues. The CDR3 DNA reads TGTGCCAGCAGCCAGAGGCAGGGGAACGAGCAGTACTTC. It yields the protein CASSQRQGNEQYF.

The chain has TRBV5-1 and TRBJ1-2; tentatively, D is TRBD1 (5 bases). Germline V gene lookup returns CDR1 SGHRS and CDR2 YFSETQ. There are 16 residues in the CDR3. V was pared by 5 bases and J by 0 bases, with 17 bases between. Written as DNA, the CDR3 is TGCGCCAGCAGTTTCGCCCGGGACCGCTCTAACTATGGCTACACCTTC. This codes for CASSFARDRSNYGYTF.

J is TRBJ1-5 and V is TRBV28; D gene unclear. Germline CDR1 is MDHEN and CDR2 is SYDVKM. CDR3 size: 15 residues. The V and J ends lost 3 bases and 1 base respectively, with 10 bases between them. CDR3 nucleotide sequence: TGTGCCAGCAGTTTGGTTCGAAGGAGCAATCAGCCCCAGCATTTT. Its translation is CASSLVRRSNQPQHF.

The chain recombines TRBV7-9 with TRBJ2-7, with 7 bases aligning to TRBD1. Trimming at V came to 8 bases and at J to 4 bases, leaving 5 bases not matched to a gene. Germline assignment: CDR1 SEHNR and CDR2 FQNEAQ (reference sequence). The length of the CDR3 is 12 residues. The DNA for the CDR3 is TGTGCCAGCCGGGGACAGTCGTACGAGCAGTACTTC. It encodes CASRGQSYEQYF.

The V gene is TRBV19, the J gene TRBJ2-7; 7 nucleotides align to TRBD1. The J segment lost 7 bases and the V segment lost 5 bases, leaving 11 bases of the junction unmatched. The germline V gene encodes CDR1 LNHDA and CDR2 SQIVND (reference sequence). This CDR3 spans 14 amino acids. In DNA form, the CDR3 reads TGTGCCAGTAGTCACCTCGGAGGACAGGAGGAGCAGTACTTC. Encoded protein: CASSHLGGQEEQYF.

V is TRBV6-5 and J is TRBJ2-5; perhaps TRBD2 as D (5 bases). Germline CDR1 MNHEY, CDR2 SVGAGI. The CDR3 extends over 15 amino acids. The V end was cut by 0 bases, the J end by 3 bases, with 11 bases between. The CDR3 coding sequence is TGTGCCAGCAGTTACTCGCGGACTCTTAAAGAGACCCAGTACTTC. Its translation: CASSYSRTLKETQYF.

The V and J genes are TRBV5-1 and TRBJ1-2, with D perhaps TRBD1 (6 bases). This CDR3 has 13 residues. The ends were cut back, 4 bases at V and 8 bases at J, with 15 bases in the middle. The V gene's germline CDR1 is SGHRS and CDR2 YFSETQ. Written as DNA, the CDR3 is TGCGCCAGCAGCGGCCACAGGGCTATAGGCTACACCTTC. Protein product: CASSGHRAIGYTF. The full variable domain, rest sourced from reference TRBV5-1 and TRBJ1-2, is KAGVTQTPRYLIKTRGQQVTLSCSPISGHRSVSWYQQTPGQGLQFLFEYFSETQRNKGNFPGRFSGRQFSNSRSEMNVSTLELGDSALYLCASSGHRAIGYTFGSGTRLTVV.

This clone has more than one count but fewer than ten. The chain uses TRBV7-9 and TRBJ1-1; maybe TRBD1 (5 bases). Trimming stripped 6 bases from V and 1 base from J, with 15 bases between. The V gene's germline CDR1 is SEHNR and CDR2 FQNEAQ (reference sequence). CDR3 length equals 15 residues. CDR3 nucleotides: TGTGCCAGCAGAGCTCCCGGGACTAGGAACACTGAAGCTTTCTTT. Translated, it gives CASRAPGTRNTEAFF. The full variable domain, in which reference TRBV7-9 and TRBJ1-1 provide the parts outside the CDR3, is DTGVSQNPRHKITKRGQNVTFRCDPISEHNRLYWYRQTLGQGPEFLTYFQNEAQLEKSRLLSDRFSAERPKGSFSTLEIQRTEQGDSAMYLCASRAPGTRNTEAFFGQGTRLTVV.

V usage is TRBV7-9 and J usage is TRBJ1-1; 8 bases are a match to TRBD1. J gave up 5 bases and V 2 bases, and 19 bases lay outside the gene matches. This CDR3 comprises 19 residues. Germline V gene data show CDR1 as SEHNR and CDR2 as FQNEAQ (reference sequence). CDR3 in DNA: TGTGCCAGCAGCTTAATTCCTCCGACCAGGGGGCCTTCTTTGACTGAAGCTTTCTTT. It translates to CASSLIPPTRGPSLTEAFF.

The chain links TRBV6-1 to TRBJ2-4; perhaps TRBD1 as D (5 bases). This CDR3 has 19 residues. V lost 2 bases to trimming and J lost 0 bases, with 20 bases between them. From germline, CDR1 is MNHNS and CDR2 SASEGT. CDR3: CASSELVLGLTIAKNIQYF. Here the CDR3 DNA reads TGTGCCAGCAGTGAACTAGTCTTGGGGCTTACTATAGCCAAAAACATTCAGTACTTC.

J is TRBJ1-2 and V is TRBV20-1; D may be TRBD1 (5 bases). Germline CDR1 DFQATT, CDR2 SNEGSKA (reference sequence). V was trimmed by 5 bases and J by 8 bases, leaving 12 bases between them. This CDR3 spans 11 amino acids. The CDR3 sequence is CSAGTGYGYTF. Here the CDR3 DNA reads TGCAGTGCTGGGACTGGGTACGGCTACACCTTC.

This clone has only one observation. This chain connects TRBV5-8 to TRBJ2-2, with a tentative D call TRBD1 (5 bases). The CDR3 runs to 17 residues. Germline lookup yields CDR1 SGHTS and CDR2 YDEGEE. V was pared by 4 bases and J by 4 bases, with 20 bases between. The CDR3 DNA is TGTGCCAGCAGCCCCCAGGGTGATATTTGGTTCACCGGGGAGCTGTTTTTT. This sequence encodes CASSPQGDIWFTGELFF.

This sequence joins TRBV25-1 and TRBJ2-2; D uncertain. From germline, CDR1 is MGHDK and CDR2 SYGVNS. The length of the CDR3 is 15 residues. Trimming cost V 2 bases and J 0 bases, with 7 bases left between them. This chain's CDR3 is CASSEHAANTGELFF. CDR3 in DNA: TGTGCCAGCAGTGAACATGCGGCGAACACCGGGGAGCTGTTTTTT.

This chain uses TRBV6-5 with TRBJ2-1, with no clear D. V gave up 8 bases and J gave up 2 bases, with 10 bases separating them. The V gene's germline CDR1 is MNHEY and CDR2 SVGAGI. The CDR3 sequence is 13 residues long. CDR3 in DNA: TGTGCCAGCCGGGCCGCCCCCTACAATGAGCAGTTCTTC. Translating gives CASRAAPYNEQFF.

The J gene is TRBJ2-5, the V gene TRBV7-2; 8 bases map to TRBD2. Unmatched junction bases numbered 21, after V lost 4 bases and J lost 5 bases. CDR1 SGHTA and CDR2 FQGNSA come from the germline V gene. The CDR3 runs 19 residues. CDR3 region: CASSSPGTRSWFQGETQYF. In DNA form, the CDR3 reads TGTGCCAGCAGCTCCCCAGGGACTAGATCTTGGTTTCAGGGGGAGACCCAGTACTTC.

The chain has TRBV4-1 and TRBJ1-4; D remains ambiguous. The germline CDR1 and CDR2 sequences are MGHRA and YSYEKL. Trimming shortened V by 1 base and J by 5 bases, and 14 bases separated the two germline ends. This CDR3 contains 16 residues. Here the CDR3 DNA reads TGCGCCAGCAGCCAAGCTGAGGATCTCGGGAATGAAAAACTGTTTTTT. Translation gives CASSQAEDLGNEKLFF.

The count of this clone is one. The chain employs TRBV28 and TRBJ1-2; D is possibly TRBD1 (6 bases). The V end lost 2 bases, the J end lost 2 bases, and 9 bases lay between the germline ends. Germline loops: CDR1 MDHEN, CDR2 SYDVKM. The CDR3 covers 14 residues. Here the CDR3 DNA reads TGTGCCAGCAGTTTAGGGCAGGGGAACTATGGCTACACCTTC. It yields the protein CASSLGQGNYGYTF.

The chain carries TRBV27 and TRBJ2-2, with D perhaps TRBD2 (6 bases). In germline, CDR1 is MNHEY, CDR2 SMNVEV (reference sequence). This CDR3 is 16 amino acids long. Trimming pared 3 bases from V and 3 bases from J, leaving 14 bases between. In DNA, the CDR3 is TGTGCCAGCAGTTTGACTCCCGGGACTGACACCGGGGAGCTGTTTTTT. Its translation is CASSLTPGTDTGELFF.

The chain couples TRBV15 to TRBJ1-1, with TRBD1 identical over 7 bases. CDR3 length: 13 residues. V shed 4 bases, J shed 10 bases, and the junction held 9 bases outside the gene matches. Germline CDR1 reads LNHNV; CDR2 reads YYDKDF (reference sequence). This CDR3 is CATSTTPQGGAFF. The CDR3 coding sequence is TGTGCCACCAGCACAACCCCCCAGGGGGGAGCTTTCTTT.

The chain recombines TRBV19 with TRBJ2-2, with 10 positions matching TRBD1. Looked up from germline, CDR1 is LNHDA and CDR2 is SQIVND (reference sequence). J was trimmed by 1 base and V by 10 bases; bases with no gene match: 12. The CDR3 is 17 residues long. For the CDR3, the DNA is TGTGCCACAAAGCGGGACAGGGGCCTTAAGAACACCGGGGAGCTGTTTTTT. Translated: CATKRDRGLKNTGELFF.

V usage is TRBV5-5 and J usage is TRBJ1-2; D not certain. This CDR3 is 16 amino acids long. Germline V gives CDR1 SGHKS, CDR2 YYEKEE (reference sequence). V gave up 0 bases and J gave up 4 bases, with 16 bases separating them. The CDR3 DNA is TGTGCCAGCAGCTTGGCCGACATAGGAGTCGGCTATGGCTACACCTTC. It specifies CASSLADIGVGYGYTF.

To note about this clone: The CDR3 does not end in the conserved phenylalanine or tryptophan, so this is likely a read error. No DNA is shown, since the ends of the CDR3 on it are uncertain; the CDR3 is the one TCRdb lists. The rearrangement links TRBV7-6 to TRBJ1-1. CDR1 SGHVS and CDR2 FNYEAQ come from the germline V gene. The CDR3 has 8 residues if both end residues are counted. The CDR3 sequence is CASKRGRR.

The J gene is TRBJ1-2, the V gene TRBV6-5; no clear D gene. This CDR3 has 14 amino acids. CDR1 MNHEY and CDR2 SVGAGI come from the germline V gene. Trimming took 5 bases from V and 3 from J, leaving 13 bases between them. The CDR3 DNA sequence: TGTGCCAGCAGTCCACGTCGGGAAGACTATGGCTACACCTTC. Its translation: CASSPRREDYGYTF.

The chain employs TRBV6-1 and TRBJ2-5, with TRBD2 matching over 8 bases. The CDR3 is made up of 17 amino acids. The V gene end was trimmed by 2 bases and the J gene end by 5 bases; junction bases not matched to a gene: 13. Per germline, CDR1 MNHNS and CDR2 SASEGT. DNA of the CDR3: TGTGCCAGCAGTGAACAAAGACCGGGACTAGAAGCCGAGACCCAGTACTTC. Translation: CASSEQRPGLEAETQYF.

Here the CDR3 reads CASSPEGGLDTEAFF. The CDR3 DNA is TGTGCCAGCAGCCCCGAGGGTGGGCTGGACACTGAAGCTTTCTTT. This chain links TRBV9 with TRBJ1-1; D is uncertain. The CDR3 extends over 15 amino acids. Trimming removed 4 bases at V and 3 bases at J, with 16 bases between. Per germline, CDR1 SGDLS and CDR2 YYNGEE.

V and J are TRBV5-1 and TRBJ2-2; D perhaps matches TRBD1 (5 bases). CDR3 length equals 14 residues. Germline V gene lookup returns CDR1 SGHRS and CDR2 YFSETQ. V was cut by 0 bases and J by 6 bases, with 9 bases left in between. CDR3 protein: CASSLAGIAGELFF. The CDR3 DNA is TGCGCCAGCAGCTTGGCAGGGATTGCCGGGGAGCTGTTTTTT.

This sequence joins TRBV7-8 and TRBJ2-7; TRBD2 agrees at 7 bases. Germline V gene lookup returns CDR1 SGHVS and CDR2 FQNEAQ. The CDR3 consists of 14 residues. V lost 1 base and J lost 5; bases outside the gene matches: 5. CDR3 bases: TGTGCCAGCAGCTTAGATGGGAGGGTCGACGAGCAGTACTTC. Its protein product is CASSLDGRVDEQYF.